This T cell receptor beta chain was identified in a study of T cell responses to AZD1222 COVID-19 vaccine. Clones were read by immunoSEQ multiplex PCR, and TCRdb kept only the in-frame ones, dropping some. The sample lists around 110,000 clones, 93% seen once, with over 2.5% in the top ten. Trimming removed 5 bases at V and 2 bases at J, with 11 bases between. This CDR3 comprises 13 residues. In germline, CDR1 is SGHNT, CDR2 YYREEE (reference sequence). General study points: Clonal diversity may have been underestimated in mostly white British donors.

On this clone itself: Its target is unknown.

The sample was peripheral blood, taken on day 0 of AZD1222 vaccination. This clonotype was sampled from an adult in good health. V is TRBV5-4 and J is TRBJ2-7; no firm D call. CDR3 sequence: CASSSMGPYEQYF. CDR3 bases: TGTGCCAGCAGTTCAATGGGCCCCTACGAGCAGTACTTC. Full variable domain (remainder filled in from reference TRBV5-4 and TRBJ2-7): ETGVTQSPTHLIKTRGQQVTLRCSSQSGHNTVSWYQQALGQGPQFIFQYYREEENGRGNFPPRFSGLQFPNYSSELNVNALELDDSALYLCASSSMGPYEQYFGPGTRLTVT.